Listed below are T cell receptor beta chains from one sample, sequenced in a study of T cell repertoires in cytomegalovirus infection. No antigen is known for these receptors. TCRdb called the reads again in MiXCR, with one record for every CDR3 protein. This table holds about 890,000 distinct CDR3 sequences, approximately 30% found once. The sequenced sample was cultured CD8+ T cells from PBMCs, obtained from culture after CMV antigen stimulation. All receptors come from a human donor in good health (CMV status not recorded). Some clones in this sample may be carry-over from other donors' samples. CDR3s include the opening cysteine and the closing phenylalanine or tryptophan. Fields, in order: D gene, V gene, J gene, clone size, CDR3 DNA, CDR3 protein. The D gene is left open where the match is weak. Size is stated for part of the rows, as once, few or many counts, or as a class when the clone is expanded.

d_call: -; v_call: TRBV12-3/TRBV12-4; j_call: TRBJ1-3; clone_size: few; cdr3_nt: TGTGCCGGCAGTTTAGTAGGGTTTGGAAACACCATATATTTT; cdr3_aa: CAGSLVGFGNTIYF
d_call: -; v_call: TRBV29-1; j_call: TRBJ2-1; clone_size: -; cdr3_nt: TGCAGCGTTGTCAGCTTCGAGCAGTTCTTC; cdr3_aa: CSVVSFEQFF
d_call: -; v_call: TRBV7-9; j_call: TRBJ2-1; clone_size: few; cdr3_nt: TGTGCCAGCAGCTCTAGCGTGGCTTTCGACAATGAGCAGTTCTTC; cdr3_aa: CASSSSVAFDNEQFF
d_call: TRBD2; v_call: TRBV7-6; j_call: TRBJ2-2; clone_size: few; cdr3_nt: TGTGCCAGCAGCTTGAGGGGCGGGGGCACCGGGGAGCTGTTTTTT; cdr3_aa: CASSLRGGGTGELFF
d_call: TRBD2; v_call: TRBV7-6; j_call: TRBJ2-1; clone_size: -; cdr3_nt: TGTGCCAGCAGCTTTGATCCCCGGGCGGGGGGCCGTCCTCTTCGGAATGAGCAGTTCTTC; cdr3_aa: CASSFDPRAGGRPLRNEQFF
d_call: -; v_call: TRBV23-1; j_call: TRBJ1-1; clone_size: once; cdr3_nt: TGCGCCAGCAGTCGGAAACTGGCCAGTGAGACTGAAGCTTTCTTT; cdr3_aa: CASSRKLASETEAFF
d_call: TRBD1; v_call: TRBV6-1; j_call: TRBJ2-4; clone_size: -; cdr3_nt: TGTGCCAGCAGTGAAGCGGTACAGGGGGCTGGGAACATTCAGTACTTC; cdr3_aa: CASSEAVQGAGNIQYF
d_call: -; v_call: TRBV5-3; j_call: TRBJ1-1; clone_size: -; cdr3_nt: TGTGCCAGCAGCAAGGGGATAGAAGCTTTCTTT; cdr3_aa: CASSKGIEAFF
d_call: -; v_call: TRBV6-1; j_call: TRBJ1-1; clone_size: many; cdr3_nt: TGTGCCAGCAGTGAATTCGAGACAGACACTGAAGCTTTCTTT; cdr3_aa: CASSEFETDTEAFF
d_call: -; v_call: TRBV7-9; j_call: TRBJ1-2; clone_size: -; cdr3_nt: TGTGCCAGCACCGGGTCAGGGCCCTTCTATGGCTACACCTTC; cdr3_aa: CASTGSGPFYGYTF
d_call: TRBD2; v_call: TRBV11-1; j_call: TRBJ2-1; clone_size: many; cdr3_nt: TGTGCCAGCAGTCCAAGCGGGGGGCATTACAATGAGCAGTTCTTC; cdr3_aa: CASSPSGGHYNEQFF
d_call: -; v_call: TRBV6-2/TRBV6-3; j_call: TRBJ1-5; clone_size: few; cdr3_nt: TGTGCCAGCAGTTACGTATGGGGGGACAGCAATCAGCCCCAGCATTTT; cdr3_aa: CASSYVWGDSNQPQHF
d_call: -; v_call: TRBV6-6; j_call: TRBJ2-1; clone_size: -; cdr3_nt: TGTGCCAGCAGTTACGGGCGGATCTCCTACAATGAGCAGTTCTTC; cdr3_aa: CASSYGRISYNEQFF
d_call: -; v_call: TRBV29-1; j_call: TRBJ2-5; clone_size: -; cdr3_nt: TGCAGCGGAGGAAAGGGGGAGGAGACCCAGTACTTC; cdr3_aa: CSGGKGEETQYF
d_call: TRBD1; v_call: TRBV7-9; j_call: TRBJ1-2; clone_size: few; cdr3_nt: TGTGCCAGCAGCTCCGGGGACAGGGGTCTCTATGGCTACACCTTC; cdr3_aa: CASSSGDRGLYGYTF
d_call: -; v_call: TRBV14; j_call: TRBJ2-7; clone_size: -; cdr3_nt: TGTGCCAGCAGCCTCCGGGATATCACTCCGTACGAGCAGTACTTC; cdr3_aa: CASSLRDITPYEQYF
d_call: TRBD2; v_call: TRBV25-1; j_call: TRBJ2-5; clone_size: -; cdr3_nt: TGTGCCAGCTTCGAACCCGGACTAGGGCGGACCCAGTACTTC; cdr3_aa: CASFEPGLGRTQYF
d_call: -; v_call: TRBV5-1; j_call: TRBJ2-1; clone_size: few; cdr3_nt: TGCGCCAGCAGCATGGGGACGTCGGCCCCTTACAATGAGCAGTTCTTC; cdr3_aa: CASSMGTSAPYNEQFF
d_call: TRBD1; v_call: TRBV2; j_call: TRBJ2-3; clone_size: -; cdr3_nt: TGTGCCAGCAGCGAAGACGGGACAGGGGAGGGGACAGATACGCAGTATTTT; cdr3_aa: CASSEDGTGEGTDTQYF
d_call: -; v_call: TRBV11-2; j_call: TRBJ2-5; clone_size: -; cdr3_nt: TGTGCCAGCAGCTCTGTATGGGGGGACCAAGAGACCCAGTACTTC; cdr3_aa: CASSSVWGDQETQYF
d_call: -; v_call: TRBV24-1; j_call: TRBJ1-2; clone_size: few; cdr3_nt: TGTGCCACCAGTGACTTCGACAGTAACTATGGCTACACCTTC; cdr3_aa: CATSDFDSNYGYTF
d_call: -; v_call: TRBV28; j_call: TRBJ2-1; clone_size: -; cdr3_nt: TGTGCCAGCAGCCCCAAGGACACTTACAATGAGCAGTTCTTC; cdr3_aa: CASSPKDTYNEQFF
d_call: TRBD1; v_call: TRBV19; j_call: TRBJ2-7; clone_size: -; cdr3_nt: TGTGCCAGTAGTCCGTCCTCCGGACAGGGGGCTTACGAGCAGTACTTC; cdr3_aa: CASSPSSGQGAYEQYF
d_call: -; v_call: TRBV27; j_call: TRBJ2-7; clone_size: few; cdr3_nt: TGTGCCAGCAGTCCAGAGCGGGTCTACGAGCAGTACTTC; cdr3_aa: CASSPERVYEQYF
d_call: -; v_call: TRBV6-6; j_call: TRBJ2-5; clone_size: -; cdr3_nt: TGTGCCAGCAGTGCATACAGGGGACTCCAGGAGACCCAGTACTTC; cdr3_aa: CASSAYRGLQETQYF
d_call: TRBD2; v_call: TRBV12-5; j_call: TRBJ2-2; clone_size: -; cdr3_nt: TGTGCTAGTGGTTTCCTAGCGGGGGGCAACACCGGGGAGCTGTTTTTT; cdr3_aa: CASGFLAGGNTGELFF
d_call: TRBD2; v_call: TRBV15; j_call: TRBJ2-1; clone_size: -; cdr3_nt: TGTGCCACCAGCAGATTACCTAGCGGGGGGCCTAGCAATGAGCAGTTCTTC; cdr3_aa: CATSRLPSGGPSNEQFF
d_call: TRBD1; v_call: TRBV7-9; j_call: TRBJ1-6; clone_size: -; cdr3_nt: TGTGCCAGCAGCTTAGTGGACAGGCATTCACCCCTCCACTTT; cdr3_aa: CASSLVDRHSPLHF
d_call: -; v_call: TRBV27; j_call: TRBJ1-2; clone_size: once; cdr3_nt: -; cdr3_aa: CASSSSLGRGWYGYTF
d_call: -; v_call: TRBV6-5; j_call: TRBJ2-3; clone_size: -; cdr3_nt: TGTGCCAGCTCTCTAAAGACTAGCACAGATACGCAGTATTTT; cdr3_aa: CASSLKTSTDTQYF
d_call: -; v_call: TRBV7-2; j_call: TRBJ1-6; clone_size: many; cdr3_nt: TGTGCCAGCAGCTTACCGGGATATAATTCACCCCTCCACTTT; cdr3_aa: CASSLPGYNSPLHF